The table lists the clone carrying this TCR beta chain with a few counts. Its antigen is currently unknown. CDR1 is SEHNR, CDR2 FQNEAQ, per germline (reference sequence). The CDR3 consists of 11 residues. V gave up 5 bases and J gave up 6 bases, with 5 bases separating them. The data were taken from a study of T cells in narcolepsy. Study outcomes and limitations: Same-patient CSF and blood CD4+ T cell clonotypes included HCRT-specific and TRIB2-specific autoreactive ones.

The table came from immunoSEQ multiplex PCR; TCRdb's copy has only in-frame clones and leaves some out. The sample includes approximately 32,000 clones, roughly 90% of them seen just once. The chain couples TRBV7-9 to TRBJ1-3, with D hard to call. This clonotype originated in a human donor with narcolepsy. The sample comprised CD45RA- memory CD4+ T cells from PBMCs. CDR3 amino acids: CASSPLNTIYF. The CDR3 DNA reads as TGTGCCAGCAGCCCATTAAACACCATATATTTT.